This TCR beta chain was captured in a study of blood T cell repertoires in COVID-19. This CDR3 region has 14 residues. Looked up from germline, CDR1 is LGHDT and CDR2 is YNNKEL (reference sequence). V dropped 4 bases and J dropped 1 base, with 8 bases sitting between them. As originally analysed: Researchers report that nucleated cell counts were estimated from reference gene primer amplification. Method: immunoSEQ multiplex PCR; TCRdb's copy keeps in-frame clones and lacks some. V and J calls and clone size are as listed in that table; D and trimming were resolved from the DNA. The sample records roughly 330,000 clones, roughly 89% being singletons. Seattle's enrolled individuals joined amid active infection and were then monitored longitudinally.

The chain links TRBV3-1 (or the pseudogene TRBV3-2) to TRBJ1-5, with D unclear. Source material: peripheral blood. The source of this sequence is a man younger than 40 with COVID-19, enrolled during active disease. CDR3 sequence reads: CASSLSSSNQPQHF. The CDR3 coding sequence is TGTGCCAGCAGCCTTTCCTCCAGCAATCAGCCCCAGCATTTT.